The sequence of this T cell receptor beta chain was determined in a study of blood T cell repertoires in COVID-19. How the authors handled the data: Reference gene primer amplification in the assay estimated nucleated cell counts. TCRdb's table, derived via immunoSEQ multiplex PCR, lists solely in-frame clones and lacks some. V and J calls and clone size come straight from that table; D and trimming were deduced from the DNA. The sample lists 150,000 to 200,000 clones, about 91% occurring once. With 8 bases removed from V and 5 bases from J, the gap between germline ends came to 13 bases. The V gene's germline CDR1 is LNHDA and CDR2 SQIVND (reference sequence). The CDR3 covers 13 residues.

Sequenced: peripheral blood. The receptor was derived from a young woman with acute or convalescent COVID-19. This chain uses TRBV19 with TRBJ1-5, with TRBD1 as a possible D gene (5 bases). The CDR3 protein is CASGFIGDQPQHF. Here the CDR3 DNA reads TGTGCCAGTGGGTTCATAGGGGATCAGCCCCAGCATTTT.